The 17 T cell receptor beta chains below were found in one sample sequenced in a study of blood T cell repertoires in COVID-19. Produced via immunoSEQ multiplex PCR; TCRdb's table is partial and in-frame only. The data show about 120,000 clones, 85% to 90% seen once. The sequenced sample was peripheral blood. The receptors here all came from a man aged 65 to 85 who had recovered from COVID-19.

V and J are TRBV7-9 and TRBJ2-7; 11 positions match TRBD2. CDR1 and CDR2 (germline): SEHNR, FQNEAQ (reference sequence). This CDR3 has 17 amino acids. The V gene end was trimmed by 5 bases and the J gene end by 0 bases; junction bases not matched to a gene: 9. The CDR3 DNA reads as TGTGCCAGCAGCCATCTGACTAGCGGGGCCTACTCCTACGAGCAGTACTTC. Translated: CASSHLTSGAYSYEQYF.

The CDR3 protein is CASSIQGIGSTEAFF. CDR3 coding DNA: TGCGCCAGCAGCATACAGGGGATCGGCAGCACTGAAGCTTTCTTT. The rearrangement links TRBV5-1 to TRBJ1-1; 7 bases line up with TRBD1. CDR1 is SGHRS and CDR2 is YFSETQ in the germline V gene. With 4 bases clipped from V and 4 bases from J, the junction kept 10 bases outside the gene matches. CDR3 length: 15 residues.

The gene calls are TRBV2 and TRBJ2-2, with 8 bases fitting TRBD2. With 1 base clipped from V and 3 bases from J, the junction kept 13 bases outside the gene matches. Germline V lookup: CDR1 SNHLY, CDR2 FYNNEI. This CDR3 comprises 19 residues. Here the CDR3 DNA reads TGTGCCAGCAGTGAAGGTTCCCGAATAGCGGGACGTGACACCGGGGAGCTGTTTTTT. The encoded protein is CASSEGSRIAGRDTGELFF.

CDR3 amino acids: CAITAGGRTGELFF. CDR3 coding DNA: TGTGCCATCACAGCAGGGGGCAGGACCGGGGAGCTGTTTTTT. V gene TRBV10-3 combines with J gene TRBJ2-2; 8 bases match TRBD1. CDR3 length equals 14 residues. CDR1 is ENHRY, CDR2 SYGVKD, per germline. Unmatched junction bases numbered 6, after V lost 7 bases and J lost 5 bases.

The genes are TRBV25-1 and TRBJ2-7; 9 bases map to TRBD2. J lost 7 bases, V lost 1 base, and 11 bases had no gene match. In germline, CDR1 is MGHDK, CDR2 SYGVNS. The CDR3 is 16 residues long. DNA for the CDR3: TGTGCCAGCAGTGAATCCTTGCGGGGGGGCCCGGGAGAGCAGTACTTC. Its protein is CASSESLRGGPGEQYF.

The DNA for the CDR3 is TGCGCCAGCAGCGCGGGACTAGCGGGAGTGGTTGGAGAGACCCAGTACTTC. This sequence encodes CASSAGLAGVVGETQYF. This chain joins TRBV5-1 and TRBJ2-5; TRBD2 aligns across 14 bases. In germline, CDR1 is SGHRS, CDR2 YFSETQ. This CDR3 region has 17 residues. V trimming: 4 bases; J trimming: 4 bases; junction bases outside the gene matches: 9.

The chain couples TRBV5-1 to TRBJ2-7; TRBD2 might be the D (6 bases). This CDR3 has 16 amino acids. The ends were cut back, 3 bases at V and 3 bases at J, with 19 bases in the middle. Germline CDR1 and CDR2: SGHRS and YFSETQ. CDR3: CASSWDSDTLYYEQYF. CDR3 coding DNA: TGCGCCAGCAGCTGGGACTCGGACACGCTTTACTACGAGCAGTACTTC.

The chain uses TRBV19 and TRBJ1-5; perhaps TRBD1 as D (5 bases). The germline V and J ends were trimmed by 6 bases and 0 bases, with 18 bases remaining between them. Germline values: CDR1 LNHDA, CDR2 SQIVND (reference sequence). The CDR3 has 17 amino acids. CDR3 protein: CASRQTGTAYSNQPQHF. The CDR3 DNA sequence: TGTGCCAGTAGACAAACCGGGACTGCTTATAGCAATCAGCCCCAGCATTTT.

V is TRBV5-1 and J is TRBJ1-6; D remains ambiguous. Germline-derived CDR1 and CDR2 are SGHRS and YFSETQ. The CDR3 extends over 14 amino acids. The V end was cut by 0 bases, the J end by 8 bases, with 9 bases between. The CDR3 DNA sequence: TGCGCCAGCAGCTTGGAGGGAGGCGATTCACCCCTCCACTTT. This codes for CASSLEGGDSPLHF.

V is TRBV10-3 and J is TRBJ2-1; D is ambiguous. Germline V gene sequence: CDR1 ENHRY, CDR2 SYGVKD. This CDR3 is 14 amino acids long. V was shortened by 10 bases and J by 0 bases, with 13 bases between the two germline ends. The CDR3 is CATSPPSSYNEQFF. CDR3 coding DNA: TGTGCCACCAGCCCCCCGAGCTCCTACAATGAGCAGTTCTTC.

The genes are TRBV19 and TRBJ1-6, with a weak D call TRBD1 (5 bases). The germline V and J ends were trimmed by 5 bases and 9 bases, with 14 bases remaining between them. Germline CDR1 is LNHDA and CDR2 is SQIVND (reference sequence). The CDR3 is 14 amino acids. The CDR3 reads CASSPPGRGSPLHF. The CDR3 bases are TGTGCCAGTAGTCCTCCCGGTAGGGGTTCACCCCTCCACTTT.

The chain links TRBV28 to TRBJ1-2, with 9 bases aligning to TRBD1. This CDR3 contains 14 residues. Germline V gene sequence: CDR1 MDHEN, CDR2 SYDVKM. Trimming removed 2 bases from V and 2 bases from J; junction bases left unmatched: 0. The CDR3 DNA sequence: TGTGCCAGCAGTTTAGGACAGGGGAACTATGGCTACACCTTC. As protein: CASSLGQGNYGYTF.

This clone has only one observation. V is TRBV28 and J is TRBJ2-5; unclear D gene. The CDR3 sequence is 14 residues long. V lost 1 base to trimming and J lost 4 bases, with 10 bases between them. Germline V gene sequence: CDR1 MDHEN, CDR2 SYDVKM. CDR3 sequence: CASSLSAGRETQYF. The DNA for the CDR3 is TGTGCCAGCAGTTTATCCGCTGGGCGAGAGACCCAGTACTTC.

This clone came up once. The chain employs TRBV7-7 and TRBJ2-3; TRBD2 matches 12 bases. CDR1 and CDR2 from the germline V gene are SSHAT and FNYEAQ (reference sequence). The J segment lost 4 bases and the V segment lost 5 bases, leaving 7 bases of the junction unmatched. CDR3 length: 16 amino acids. The CDR3 spells CASSPLAGGPADTQYF. Written as DNA, the CDR3 is TGTGCCAGCAGCCCCCTAGCGGGAGGGCCAGCAGATACGCAGTATTTT.

This clone was found a few times. This chain connects TRBV4-3 to TRBJ2-1; 9 nucleotides line up with TRBD2. The ends lost 5 bases at V and 7 bases at J; junction bases unmatched: 15. The CDR3 length is 17 residues. Germline V gene lookup returns CDR1 LGHNA and CDR2 YSLEER. CDR3 DNA sequence: TGCGCCAGCAGCTCCCGGCCAGCGGGAGGTGAAGGGAATGAGCAGTTCTTC. It is translated as CASSSRPAGGEGNEQFF.

This clone was seen a handful of times. The rearrangement links TRBV28 to TRBJ1-2; 10 nucleotides match TRBD1. With V trimmed by 5 bases and J by 4 bases, 7 bases remained unmatched. In germline, CDR1 is MDHEN, CDR2 SYDVKM. The CDR3 has 15 amino acids. CDR3 DNA sequence: TGTGCCAGCAGTAGGGACAGGGGCGGTGGCTATGGCTACACCTTC. Its translation: CASSRDRGGGYGYTF.

The chain combines TRBV19 with TRBJ2-7; 8 bases line up with TRBD1. Germline CDR1 LNHDA, CDR2 SQIVND (reference sequence). The CDR3 sequence is 14 residues long. The J segment lost 10 bases and the V segment lost 5 bases, leaving 13 bases of the junction unmatched. In DNA form, the CDR3 reads TGTGCCAGTAGTGTCGACAGGGGCCAGTCTGAACAGTACTTC. Encoded protein: CASSVDRGQSEQYF.